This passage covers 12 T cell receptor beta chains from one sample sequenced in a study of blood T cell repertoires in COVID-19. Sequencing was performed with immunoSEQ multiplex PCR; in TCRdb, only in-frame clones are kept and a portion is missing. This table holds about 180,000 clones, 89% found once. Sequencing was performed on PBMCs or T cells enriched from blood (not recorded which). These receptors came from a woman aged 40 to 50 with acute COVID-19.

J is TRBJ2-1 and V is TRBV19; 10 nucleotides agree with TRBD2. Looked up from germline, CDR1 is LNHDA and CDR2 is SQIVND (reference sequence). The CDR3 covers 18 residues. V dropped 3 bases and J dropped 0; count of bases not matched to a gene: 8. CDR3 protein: CASSIGGASGSSYNEQFF. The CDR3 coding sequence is TGTGCCAGTAGTATTGGAGGGGCTAGCGGGAGCTCCTACAATGAGCAGTTCTTC.

The CDR3: CASSPSGSGSSGANVLTF. CDR3 DNA: TGTGCCAGCAGCCCTAGTGGGTCGGGGAGCTCTGGGGCCAACGTCCTGACTTTC. The rearrangement joins TRBV9 to TRBJ2-6, with D possibly TRBD2 on 5 matching bases. This CDR3 has 18 residues. Trimming took 4 bases from V and 0 from J, leaving 17 bases between them. Per the germline V gene, CDR1 is SGDLS and CDR2 is YYNGEE.

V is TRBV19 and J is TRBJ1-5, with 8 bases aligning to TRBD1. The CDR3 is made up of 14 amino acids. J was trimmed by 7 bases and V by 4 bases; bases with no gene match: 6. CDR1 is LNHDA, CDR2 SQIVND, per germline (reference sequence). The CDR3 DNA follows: TGTGCCAGTAGTAAGACGGACAGGGACCAGCCCCAGCATTTT. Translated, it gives CASSKTDRDQPQHF.

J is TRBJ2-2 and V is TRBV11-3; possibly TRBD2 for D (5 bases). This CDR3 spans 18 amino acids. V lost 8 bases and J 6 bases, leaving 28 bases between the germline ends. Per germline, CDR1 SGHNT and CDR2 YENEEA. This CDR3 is CASFVLEGGCHPAGELFF. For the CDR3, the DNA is TGTGCCAGCTTTGTACTAGAAGGAGGATGTCACCCAGCCGGGGAGCTGTTTTTT.

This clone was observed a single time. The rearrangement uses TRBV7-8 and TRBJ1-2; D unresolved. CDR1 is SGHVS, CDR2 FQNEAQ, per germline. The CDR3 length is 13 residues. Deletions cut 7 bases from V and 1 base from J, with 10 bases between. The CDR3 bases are TGTGCCAGCACCCCCGGCGGTAACTATGGCTACACCTTC. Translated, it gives CASTPGGNYGYTF. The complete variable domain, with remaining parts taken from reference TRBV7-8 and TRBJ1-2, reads GAGVSQSPRYKVAKRGQDVALRCDPISGHVSLFWYQQALGQGPEFLTYFQNEAQLDKSGLPSDRFFAERPEGSVSTLKIQRTQQEDSAVYLCASTPGGNYGYTFGSGTRLTVV.

The CDR3 region has the DNA TGTGCCAGCAGCCTCGAGGGGGACAGGGGATATGGCTACACCTTC. Protein sequence: CASSLEGDRGYGYTF. The rearrangement joins TRBV3-1 (or the pseudogene TRBV3-2) to TRBJ1-2; 10 positions match TRBD1. The junction had 7 bases not matched to a gene; V was cut back by 4 bases and J by 5 bases. The germline CDR1 and CDR2 sequences are LGHDT and YNNKEL (reference sequence). CDR3 length: 15 residues.

DNA of the CDR3: TGTGCCAGCAGTCCACATACAGGGGGATCAACTAATGAAAAACTGTTTTTT. This translates into CASSPHTGGSTNEKLFF. V and J are TRBV27 and TRBJ1-4, with TRBD1 matching 8 bases. In germline, CDR1 is MNHEY, CDR2 SMNVEV (reference sequence). The CDR3 sequence is 17 residues long. Unmatched junction bases numbered 8, after V lost 5 bases and J lost 0 bases.

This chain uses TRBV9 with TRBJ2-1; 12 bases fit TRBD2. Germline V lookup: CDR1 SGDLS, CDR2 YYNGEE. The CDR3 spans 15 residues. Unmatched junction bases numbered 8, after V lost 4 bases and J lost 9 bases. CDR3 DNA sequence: TGTGCCAGCAGCCTCCGGACTAGCGGGAATGGTGAGCAGTTCTTC. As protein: CASSLRTSGNGEQFF.

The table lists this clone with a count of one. In DNA, the CDR3 is TGTGCCAGCAGCTTACGACAGGGAGGAAATTCACCCCTCCACTTT. It codes for CASSLRQGGNSPLHF. This sequence joins TRBV7-9 and TRBJ1-6; 7 bases map to TRBD1. CDR3 length equals 15 residues. V dropped 2 bases and J dropped 7; count of bases not matched to a gene: 5. CDR1 and CDR2 from the germline V gene are SEHNR and FQNEAQ (reference sequence).

CDR3 bases: TGTGCCAGCTCACCAGGCGGCAGAGGCACCGGGGAGCTGTTTTTT. Its translation: CASSPGGRGTGELFF. The J gene is TRBJ2-2, the V gene TRBV18; D is ambiguous. V was pared by 2 bases and J by 4 bases, with 11 bases between. The germline CDR1 and CDR2 sequences are KGHSH and LQKENI. The CDR3 is 15 amino acids.

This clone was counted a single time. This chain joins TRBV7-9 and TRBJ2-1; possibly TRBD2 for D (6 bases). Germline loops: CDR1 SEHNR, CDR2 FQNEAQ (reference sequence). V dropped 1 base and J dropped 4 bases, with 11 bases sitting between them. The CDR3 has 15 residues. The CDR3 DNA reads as TGTGCCAGCAGCTTAGGCGGGGCTTCTTACAATGAGCAGTTCTTC. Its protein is CASSLGGASYNEQFF.

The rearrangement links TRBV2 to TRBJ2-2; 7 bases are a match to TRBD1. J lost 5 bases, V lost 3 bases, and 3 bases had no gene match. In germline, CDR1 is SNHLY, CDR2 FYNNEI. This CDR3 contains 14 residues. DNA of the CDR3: TGTGCCAGCAGTGAGACAGGGCCTACCGGGGAGCTGTTTTTT. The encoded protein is CASSETGPTGELFF.